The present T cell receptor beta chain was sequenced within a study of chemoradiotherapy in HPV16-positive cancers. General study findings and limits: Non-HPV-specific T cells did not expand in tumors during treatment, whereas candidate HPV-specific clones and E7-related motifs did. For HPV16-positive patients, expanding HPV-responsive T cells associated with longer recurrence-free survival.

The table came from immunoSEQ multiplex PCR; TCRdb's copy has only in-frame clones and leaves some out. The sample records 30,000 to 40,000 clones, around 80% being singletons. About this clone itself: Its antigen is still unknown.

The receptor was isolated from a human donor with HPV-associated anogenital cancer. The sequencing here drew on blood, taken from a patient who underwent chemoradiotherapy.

CDR3 sequence: CASSQAGGNYNEQFF. CDR3 DNA sequence: TGCGCCAGCAGTCAAGCGGGGGGGAATTACAATGAGCAGTTCTTC. The chain employs TRBV10-1 and TRBJ2-1; 10 nucleotides align to TRBD2. V dropped 5 bases and J dropped 4; count of bases not matched to a gene: 5. The CDR3 loop spans 15 amino acids. The germline CDR1 and CDR2 sequences are WNHNN and SYGVQD (reference sequence).